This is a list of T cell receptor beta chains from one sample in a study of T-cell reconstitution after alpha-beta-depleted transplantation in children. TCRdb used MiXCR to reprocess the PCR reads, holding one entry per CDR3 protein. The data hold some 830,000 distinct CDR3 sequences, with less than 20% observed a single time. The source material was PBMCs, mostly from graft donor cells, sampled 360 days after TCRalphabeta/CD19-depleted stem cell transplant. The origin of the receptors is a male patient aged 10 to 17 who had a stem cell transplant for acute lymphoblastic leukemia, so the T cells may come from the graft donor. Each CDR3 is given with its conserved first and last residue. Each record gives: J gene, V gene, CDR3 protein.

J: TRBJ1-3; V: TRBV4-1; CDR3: CASSLYPADGNTIYF
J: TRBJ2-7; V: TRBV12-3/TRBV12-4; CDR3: CASRPGLSYEQYF
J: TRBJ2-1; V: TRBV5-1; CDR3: CASSSGLAFNEQFF
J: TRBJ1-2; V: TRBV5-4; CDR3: CASSLTPNSRSGHSSYGYTF
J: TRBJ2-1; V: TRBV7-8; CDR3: CASSLVESGTYSYNEQFF
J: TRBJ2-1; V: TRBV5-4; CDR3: CASSLAGWVYNEQFF
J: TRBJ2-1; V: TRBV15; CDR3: CATSRGGKLYNEQFF
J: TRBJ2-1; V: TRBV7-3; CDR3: CASNLDRVVNEQFF
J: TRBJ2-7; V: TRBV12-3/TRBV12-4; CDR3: CASTRGAARSYEQYF
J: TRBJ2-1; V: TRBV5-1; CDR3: CASSSDMSSYNEQFF
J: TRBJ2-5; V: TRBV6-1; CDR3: CASSEWPGETQYF
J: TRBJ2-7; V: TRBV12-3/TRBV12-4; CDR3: CASADRTGSEQYF
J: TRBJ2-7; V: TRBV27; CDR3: CASSLGENYEQYF
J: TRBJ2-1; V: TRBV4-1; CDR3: CASSQPPSGLTYNEQFF
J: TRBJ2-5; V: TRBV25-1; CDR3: CASRSDQGTQETQYF
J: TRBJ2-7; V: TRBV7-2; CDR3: CASRGQGSYEQYF
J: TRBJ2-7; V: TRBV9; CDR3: CASSQRAGGNYEQYF
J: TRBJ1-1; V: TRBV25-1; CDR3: CASSDNRGRGTEAFF
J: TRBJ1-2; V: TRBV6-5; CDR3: CASSYSLTGGWLGYGYTF
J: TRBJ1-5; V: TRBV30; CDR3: CAWSKDSHSNQPQHF
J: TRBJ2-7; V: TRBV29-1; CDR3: CSAGDIEQYF
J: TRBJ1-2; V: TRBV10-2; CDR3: CASSEFKGYGYTF
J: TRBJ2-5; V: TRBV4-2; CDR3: CASSQGWAPKQETQYF
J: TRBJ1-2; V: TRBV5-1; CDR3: CASSLPDGTYTF
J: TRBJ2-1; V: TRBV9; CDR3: CASSVPPGSYNEQFF
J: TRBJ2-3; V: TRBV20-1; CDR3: CSARRGTVFSTDTQYF
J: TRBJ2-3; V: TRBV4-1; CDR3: CASSQAGGPTDTQYF
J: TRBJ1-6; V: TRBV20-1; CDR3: CSARVQGGGSPLHF
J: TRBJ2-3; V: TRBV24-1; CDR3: CATETSGSTDTQYF
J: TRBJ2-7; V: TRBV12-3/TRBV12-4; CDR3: CASIPDSPSYEQYF
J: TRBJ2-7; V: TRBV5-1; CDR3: CASSLGGTGAHEQYF
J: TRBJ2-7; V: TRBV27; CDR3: CASRPFYEQYF
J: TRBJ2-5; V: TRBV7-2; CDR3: CASSRGRGKETQYF
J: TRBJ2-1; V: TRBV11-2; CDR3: CASSRRTGTVKEQFF
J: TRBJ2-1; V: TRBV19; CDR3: CASSPRQRSSYNEQFF
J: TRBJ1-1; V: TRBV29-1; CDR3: CSVEDWVRRSHTEAFF
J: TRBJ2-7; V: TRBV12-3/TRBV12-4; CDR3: CASSPRTGASYEQYF
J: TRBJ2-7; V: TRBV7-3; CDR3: CASSIQGGAEQYF
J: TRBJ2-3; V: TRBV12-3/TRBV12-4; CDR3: CASSFTLAGGLTDTQYF
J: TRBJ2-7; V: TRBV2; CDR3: CASSTTSNEQYF
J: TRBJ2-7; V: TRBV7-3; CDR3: CASSLLAGTRSEQYF
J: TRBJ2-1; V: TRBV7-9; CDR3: CASSRPKQRDEQFF
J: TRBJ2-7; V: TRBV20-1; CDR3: CSARTGAVVGQYF
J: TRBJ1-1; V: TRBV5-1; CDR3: CASSRSGTGTTNTEAFF
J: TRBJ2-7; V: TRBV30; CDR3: CAWNRDTYEQYF
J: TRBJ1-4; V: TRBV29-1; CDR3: CSVKQGGAGVSELFF
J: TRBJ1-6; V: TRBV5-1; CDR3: CASSLGGPSPLHF
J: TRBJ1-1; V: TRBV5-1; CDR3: CASSLGWDKNTEAFF
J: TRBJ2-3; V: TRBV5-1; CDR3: CASSYPEGWSTDTQYF
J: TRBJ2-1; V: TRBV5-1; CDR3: CASSLDPGGSEQFF
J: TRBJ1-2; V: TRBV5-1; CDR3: CASSLGQSEYYGYTF
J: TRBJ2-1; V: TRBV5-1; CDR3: CASSPGGGSYNEQFF
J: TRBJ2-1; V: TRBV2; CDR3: CASSEAGTNEQFF
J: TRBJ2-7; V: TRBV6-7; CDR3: CASSPGHGEQYF
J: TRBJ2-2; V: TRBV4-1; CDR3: CASSQVAGTNTGELFF
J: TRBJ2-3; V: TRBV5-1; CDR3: CASSWREETGRTDTQYF
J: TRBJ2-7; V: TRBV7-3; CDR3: CASSHQGSLPYEQYF
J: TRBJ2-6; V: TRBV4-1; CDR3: CASTTLTGDSGANVLTF